These 26 T cell receptor beta chains share one sample of origin, sequenced in a study of T cells in Graves' hyperthyroidism and ophthalmopathy. Researchers took RNA transcripts and amplified the TCR beta CDR3 regions from them. The primer set for the first-round RT-PCR of the TCR CDR3 was HTBI. One entry per CDR3 protein results from TCRdb running MiXCR on the multiplex PCR reads. Here the sample spans 300,000 to 450,000 distinct CDR3 sequences, around 25% being singletons. Sequenced input: blood. The receptors shown here come from a man aged 50 to 60 with Graves' hyperthyroidism.

At least ten counts were recorded for this clonotype. This sequence joins TRBV6-1 and TRBJ2-7; D not certain. Germline values: CDR1 MNHNS, CDR2 SASEGT. The CDR3 is 13 amino acids. V dropped 1 base and J dropped 6 bases, with 10 bases sitting between them. CDR3 residues: CASSEGPGSEQYF. Written as DNA, the CDR3 is TGTGCCAGCAGTGAAGGCCCCGGGTCCGAGCAGTACTTC.

The V and J genes are TRBV7-9 and TRBJ1-1, with TRBD1 matching over 10 bases. The V and J ends lost 5 bases and 8 bases, in that order; junction bases with no gene match: 8. CDR1 and CDR2 (germline): SEHNR, FQNEAQ (reference sequence). This CDR3 is built from 14 residues. CDR3: CASSPGTGVLEAFF. The CDR3 nucleotides read TGTGCCAGCAGCCCCGGGACAGGGGTTCTGGAAGCTTTCTTT.

The chain recombines TRBV5-6 with TRBJ1-1; no reliable D call. V was trimmed by 3 bases and J by 6 bases, leaving 12 bases between them. CDR3 length: 13 amino acids. CDR1 is SGHDT and CDR2 is YYEEEE in the germline V gene. For the CDR3, the DNA is TGTGCCAGCAGCTCCGGCCCGGCGGCTGAAGCTTTCTTT. Protein sequence: CASSSGPAAEAFF.

The chain is built from TRBV7-7 and TRBJ2-1; D ambiguous. Looked up from germline, CDR1 is SSHAT and CDR2 is FNYEAQ (reference sequence). The CDR3 extends over 14 amino acids. V gave up 2 bases and J gave up 5 bases, with 10 bases separating them. The CDR3 here is CASSLSRVNNEQFF. The DNA for the CDR3 is TGTGCCAGCAGCTTATCCCGGGTTAACAATGAGCAGTTCTTC.

The CDR3 region has the DNA TGCAGTGCCGATACACAATGGAGACCGGGTACTGAGCAGTACTTC. Amino acid sequence: CSADTQWRPGTEQYF. The rearrangement links TRBV20-1 to TRBJ2-7; D remains ambiguous. Trimming pared 6 bases from V and 7 bases from J, leaving 25 bases between. The CDR3 covers 15 residues. Germline V gene lookup returns CDR1 DFQATT and CDR2 SNEGSKA (reference sequence).

In its sample, this clonotype was seen a few times. CDR3 residues: CASSHGTGAGYTF. DNA for the CDR3: TGTGCCAGCAGCCACGGGACAGGGGCTGGCTACACCTTC. The J gene is TRBJ1-2, the V gene TRBV3-1; 10 bases are a match to TRBD1. J gave up 7 bases and V 3 bases, and 2 bases lay outside the gene matches. The CDR3 totals 13 residues. Germline V gene sequence: CDR1 LGHDT, CDR2 YNNKEL (reference sequence).

This chain uses TRBV28 with TRBJ2-1, with 7 positions matching TRBD2. V gave up 5 bases and J gave up 8 bases; unmatched junction bases: 15. The length of the CDR3 is 16 residues. Germline CDR1 reads MDHEN; CDR2 reads SYDVKM. The CDR3 loop is CASSALRAGEGDEQFF. In DNA, the CDR3 is TGTGCCAGCAGTGCCCTGCGTGCGGGAGAAGGCGATGAGCAGTTCTTC.

There are a few counts of this clonotype. This chain connects TRBV20-1 to TRBJ2-2; 11 bases agree with TRBD2. Germline V gene data show CDR1 as DFQATT and CDR2 as SNEGSKA (reference sequence). The trim removed 3 bases at V and 1 base at J, leaving 7 bases unmatched. The CDR3 runs 17 residues. The CDR3 spells CSASLGTSGKNTGELFF. Here the CDR3 DNA reads TGCAGTGCTAGTCTCGGGACTAGCGGAAAGAACACCGGGGAGCTGTTTTTT.

This clonotype was detected many times. This chain links TRBV11-1 with TRBJ2-1; 8 nucleotides agree with TRBD2. The V segment lost 2 bases and the J segment 7 bases; nucleotides outside the gene matches: 7. Looked up from germline, CDR1 is SGHAT and CDR2 is FQDESV (reference sequence). The CDR3 length is 15 residues. CDR3 in amino acids: CASSLLEREMNEQFF. In nucleotides, the CDR3 is TGTGCCAGCAGCTTACTCGAGCGGGAGATGAATGAGCAGTTCTTC.

This clonotype occurred many times. The CDR3 bases are TGTGCCAGCTCGTCTCCGGGACAGAAAGCACCCGGGGAGCTGTTTTTT. It specifies CASSSPGQKAPGELFF. V gene TRBV18 combines with J gene TRBJ2-2; the match to TRBD1 covers 7 bases. V lost 6 bases and J lost 6; bases outside the gene matches: 13. The CDR3 loop spans 16 amino acids. Per germline, CDR1 KGHSH and CDR2 LQKENI. Full variable domain (remainder filled in from reference TRBV18 and TRBJ2-2): NAGVMQNPRHLVRRRGQEARLRCSPMKGHSHVYWYRQLPEEGLKFMVYLQKENIIDESGMPKERFSAEFPKEGPSILRIQQVVRGDSAAYFCASSSPGQKAPGELFFGEGSRLTVL.

This clonotype was counted only a few times. CDR3 nucleotides: TGTGCCAGCAGCCAAGAGGGCTGGACTAGCGGGGAGCTGTTTTTT. It encodes CASSQEGWTSGELFF. The chain is built from TRBV3-1 and TRBJ2-2, with 7 bases aligning to TRBD2. The CDR3 length is 15 residues. Germline assignment: CDR1 LGHDT and CDR2 YNNKEL (reference sequence). With 0 bases clipped from V and 7 bases from J, the junction kept 5 bases outside the gene matches.

CDR3 sequence reads: CASNPSYSDSYEQYF. CDR3 coding DNA: TGTGCCAGCAACCCTTCCTACTCAGACTCCTACGAGCAGTACTTC. J is TRBJ2-7 and V is TRBV27; D is uncertain. Trimming left V 7 bases short and J 0 bases short, with 16 bases between. The germline gives CDR1 MNHEY, CDR2 SMNVEV (reference sequence). The CDR3 length is 15 residues.

J is TRBJ2-4 and V is TRBV7-9; maybe TRBD2 (6 bases). In germline, CDR1 is SEHNR, CDR2 FQNEAQ (reference sequence). The length of the CDR3 is 16 residues. Between the trimmed V and J ends, which lost 3 bases and 3 bases, there was a span of 15 bases. The CDR3 DNA follows: TGTGCCAGCAGCTTTTTGCGGGACGCTGGCAAAAACATTCAGTACTTC. Translated: CASSFLRDAGKNIQYF.

Regarding this clonotype: Because it lacks the conserved phenylalanine or tryptophan at the end, this CDR3 is likely a read error. This chain links TRBV7-2 with TRBJ2-1, with TRBD2 matching over 11 bases. Per germline, CDR1 SGHTA and CDR2 FQGNSA. The CDR3 sequence is 15 residues long. V was pared by 1 base and J by 7 bases, with 3 bases of the junction left unmatched. CDR3 in DNA: TGTGCCAGCAGCTTAGTAGCGGGAGGGTCTAATGAGCAGTTCGTC. Its protein is CASSLVAGGSNEQFV.

This clonotype was recorded many times. The V and J genes are TRBV12-3 or TRBV12-4 and TRBJ2-7; tentative D call: TRBD2 (5 bases). There are 17 residues in the CDR3. V was trimmed by 2 bases and J by 3 bases, leaving 20 bases between them. CDR3 residues: CASSLSGQLTLLYEQYF. Written as DNA, the CDR3 is TGTGCCAGCAGTTTAAGCGGCCAACTCACCCTACTCTACGAGCAGTACTTC.

V and J are TRBV7-9 and TRBJ1-2, with D hard to call. The V end lost 3 bases, the J end lost 5 bases, and 7 bases lay between the germline ends. Germline CDR1 reads SEHNR; CDR2 reads FQNEAQ (reference sequence). CDR3 length equals 12 residues. The DNA of the CDR3 is TGTGCCAGCAGCTTTGAGCGATATGGCTACACCTTC. Protein: CASSFERYGYTF.

This clonotype has at least ten counts. This chain connects TRBV11-3 to TRBJ2-1, with D tentatively TRBD1 or TRBD2 (6 bases each). Germline V gives CDR1 SGHNT, CDR2 YENEEA. Trimming pared 2 bases from V and 9 bases from J, leaving 8 bases between. The CDR3 covers 12 residues. CDR3 in DNA: TGTGCCAGCAGCTTATCGGGGGCTGAGCAGTTCTTC. Its translation is CASSLSGAEQFF.

Notes on this clonotype: At one boundary the junction diverges from the germline segment, which might be a read error. V and J are TRBV18 and TRBJ1-5; D unclear. The CDR3 loop spans 13 amino acids. Germline V gene data show CDR1 as KGHSH and CDR2 as LQKENI. The CDR3 region has the DNA TGTGCCGGCTCACCAGTACAGAATCAGCCCCAGCATTTT. Translating gives CAGSPVQNQPQHF.

The chain recombines TRBV5-1 with TRBJ2-7; no definite D call. Germline V gene lookup returns CDR1 SGHRS and CDR2 YFSETQ. V was trimmed by 3 bases and J by 4 bases, leaving 17 bases between them. CDR3 length: 15 residues. CDR3 in DNA: TGCGCCAGCAGCTCCTCGAGTGGTGGGGTTTACGAGCAGTACTTC. Its protein product is CASSSSSGGVYEQYF.

This clonotype occurred many times. This chain connects TRBV3-1 to TRBJ1-5, with TRBD1 matching 7 bases. Germline CDR1 reads LGHDT; CDR2 reads YNNKEL (reference sequence). After removal of 4 bases from V and 4 bases from J, the junction contained 4 bases not matched to a gene. The CDR3 totals 14 residues. The CDR3 DNA is TGTGCCAGCAGCCTGACAGGGTGGAATCAGCCCCAGCATTTT. Protein product: CASSLTGWNQPQHF. Full variable domain (rest looked up from reference TRBV3-1 and TRBJ1-5): DTAVSQTPKYLVTQMGNDKSIKCEQNLGHDTMYWYKQDSKKFLKIMFSYNNKELIINETVPNRFSPKSPDKAHLNLHINSLELGDSAVYFCASSLTGWNQPQHFGDGTRLSIL.

The rearrangement links TRBV10-1 to TRBJ2-7; 7 bases align to TRBD1. The germline V gene has CDR1 WNHNN and CDR2 SYGVQD (reference sequence). The CDR3 has 15 amino acids. The V segment lost 0 bases and the J segment 4 bases; nucleotides outside the gene matches: 6. The CDR3 protein is CASSESWTGTYEQYF. The CDR3 nucleotides are TGCGCCAGCAGTGAGTCCTGGACAGGTACTTACGAGCAGTACTTC.

This clonotype was found many times. This sequence joins TRBV5-1 and TRBJ2-7; 7 bases align to TRBD1. After removal of 4 bases from V and 1 base from J, the junction contained 5 bases not matched to a gene. The CDR3 contains 14 residues. Germline CDR1 and CDR2: SGHRS and YFSETQ. The CDR3 region is CASSLNRGSYEQYF. The CDR3, as DNA: TGCGCCAGCAGCCTCAACAGGGGATCCTACGAGCAGTACTTC.

This clonotype was seen more than once but under ten times. This sequence joins TRBV11-3 and TRBJ2-3, with D possibly TRBD2 on 6 matching bases. Germline lookup yields CDR1 SGHNT and CDR2 YENEEA. The CDR3 covers 13 residues. V gave up 5 bases and J gave up 7 bases, with 13 bases separating them. CDR3 sequence (DNA): TGTGCCAGCAGCCCTAGGACTACAAATACGCAGTATTTT. This sequence encodes CASSPRTTNTQYF.

V usage is TRBV6-2 or TRBV6-3 and J usage is TRBJ2-5; TRBD1 matches 7 bases. The germline V gene has CDR1 MNHEY and CDR2 SVGEGT. The length of the CDR3 is 15 residues. Trimming at V came to 6 bases and at J to 3 bases, leaving 10 bases not matched to a gene. The CDR3 sequence: CASRVQQGIEETQYF. The CDR3 region has the DNA TGTGCCAGCAGAGTACAACAGGGGATTGAAGAGACCCAGTACTTC.

The chain employs TRBV11-2 and TRBJ2-6; 9 bases are shared with TRBD1. V was clipped by 4 bases and J by 2 bases; unmatched bases: 12. The CDR3 is 19 residues long. Germline CDR1 reads SGHAT; CDR2 reads FQNNGV. CDR3 amino acids: CASSSGPGQGSAGANVLTF. DNA of the CDR3: TGTGCCAGCAGCTCAGGGCCGGGACAGGGAAGCGCTGGGGCCAACGTCCTGACTTTC. The variable domain in full, completed from reference TRBV11-2 and TRBJ2-6, reads EAGVAQSPRYKIIEKRQSVAFWCNPISGHATLYWYQQILGQGPKLLIQFQNNGVVDDSQLPKDRFSAERLKGVDSTLKIQPAKLEDSAVYLCASSSGPGQGSAGANVLTFGAGSRLTVL.

The CDR3: CASSYSFTGPNTEAFF. The DNA for the CDR3 is TGTGCCAGCAGTTACTCCTTCACAGGTCCGAACACTGAAGCTTTCTTT. The chain links TRBV6-6 to TRBJ1-1, with D possibly being TRBD1 (5 bases). V gave up 0 bases and J gave up 1 base, with 12 bases separating them. Germline CDR1 MNHNY, CDR2 SVGAGI (reference sequence). The CDR3 has 16 amino acids.